This T cell receptor beta chain appears in the sequencing data of a study of OX40 agonist ivuxolimab in advanced cancers. Regarding the complete study: Ivuxolimab was an agonistic, fully human IgG2 monoclonal antibody directed against OX40 (CD134), a costimulatory receptor. Intravenous ivuxolimab was administered to patients every 2 weeks at six dose levels: 0.01, 0.1, 0.3, 1.5, 3 and 10 mg/kg. Among the 50 to 55 dose-escalation patients, about 19 had hepatocellular carcinoma, roughly 15 melanoma, 9 renal cell carcinoma and 9 head and neck cancer. In the dose-escalation cohort, around four fifths of patients were male, and the mean age was 60 years with a range of roughly 20 to 79. Patients were allowed to have had prior anti-PD-1, anti-PD-L1 or anti-CTLA-4 therapy, and approximately 39% of the dose-escalation patients had been treated with checkpoint inhibitors. Partial responses occurred in three dose-escalation patients, of whom one had hepatocellular carcinoma and two had cutaneous melanoma. The purpose of peripheral TCRbeta sequencing was to test whether ivuxolimab changed TCR sequence diversity and led to clonal T-cell expansion. The paper describes the monotherapy dose-escalation part (N = 52 patients) of the phase I trial of ivuxolimab.

Genomic DNA was extracted from sorted cells for sequencing of the TCRbeta CDR3 region. The immunoSEQ Assay was used for sequencing of TCRbeta CDR3 regions. The immuneACCESS repertoire file appears here via TCRdb, limited to in-frame rearrangements. These files lack a portion of the clones; in checked studies, under half of the deficit traces to unresolved V genes, and the cause of the others is not known. The table for this sample lists under 85,000 clones; approximately 85% of them were counted only once. The ten largest clones add up to 4.1% of the sample. Overall study outcomes, separate from this receptor: In the 0.1-3.0 mg/kg groups, partial responders had among the lowest normalized peripheral clonal expansion, particularly in CD8+ T cells. Clonal expansion of both CD4+ and CD8+ blood T cells was observed from baseline to week 6 at doses 0.1 to 3.0 mg/kg. After ivuxolimab, CD8+ T cells had more expanded clones than CD4+ T cells on average. Low levels of normalized T-cell clonal expansion were also seen in some patients who did not respond. The antigen specificity of the peripheral T cells that underwent clonal expansion was not determined.

The CDR3 measures 15 amino acids from cysteine to phenylalanine. The kept DNA is CDR3 alone, 45 bases in frame from the first base. The germline V gene encodes CDR1 SGHRS and CDR2 YFSETQ. V sheds 0 bases and J sheds 2 bases, leaving 11 bases between their ends. A word on this clone: Its antigen is currently not known. Within one base of it there is no much larger clone, and no base qualities were kept.

The trial excluded patients who had a history of autoimmune disease or who were on systemic immunosuppression. Peripheral blood for TCR sequencing was collected from all dose cohorts at baseline, on cycle 4 day 1, and on cycle 7 day 1. The samples were taken from a phase I, first-in-human, multicenter, open-label dose-escalation trial of ivuxolimab. The trial enrolled adults with locally advanced or metastatic head and neck squamous cell, hepatocellular, melanoma or renal cell carcinoma. Before TCR sequencing, CD4+ and CD8+ T cells were separately sorted from peripheral blood. Here the chain combines TRBV5-1 and TRBJ1-1; the D segment could be TRBD1, given 6 matching bases. This specimen consisted of CD4+ or CD8+ T cells sorted from blood, obtained in a trial of the OX40 agonist ivuxolimab. This clonotype was sampled from an adult with an advanced solid tumor such as melanoma, head and neck, liver or kidney cancer. CDR3 region: CASSLEPRGNTEAFF. The nucleotide sequence is TGCGCCAGCAGCTTGGAACCCAGGGGAAACACTGAAGCTTTCTTT.